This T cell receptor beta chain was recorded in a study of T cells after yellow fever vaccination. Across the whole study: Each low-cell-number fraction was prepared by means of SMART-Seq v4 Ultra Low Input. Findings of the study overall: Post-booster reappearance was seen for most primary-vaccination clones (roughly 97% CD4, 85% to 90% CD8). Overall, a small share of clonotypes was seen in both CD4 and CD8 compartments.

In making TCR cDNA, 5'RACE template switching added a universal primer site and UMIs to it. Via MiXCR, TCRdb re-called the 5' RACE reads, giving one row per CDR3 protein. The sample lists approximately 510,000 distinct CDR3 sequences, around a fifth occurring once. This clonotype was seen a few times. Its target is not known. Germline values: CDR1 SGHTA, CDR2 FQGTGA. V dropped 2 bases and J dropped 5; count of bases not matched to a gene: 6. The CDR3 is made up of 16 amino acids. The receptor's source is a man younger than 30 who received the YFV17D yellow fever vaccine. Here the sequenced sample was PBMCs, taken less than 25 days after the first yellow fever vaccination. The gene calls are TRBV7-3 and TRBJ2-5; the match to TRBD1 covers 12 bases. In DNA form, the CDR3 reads TGTGCCAGCAGCTTACTAGGGACAGGGGGCTATGAGACCCAGTACTTC. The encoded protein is CASSLLGTGGYETQYF.